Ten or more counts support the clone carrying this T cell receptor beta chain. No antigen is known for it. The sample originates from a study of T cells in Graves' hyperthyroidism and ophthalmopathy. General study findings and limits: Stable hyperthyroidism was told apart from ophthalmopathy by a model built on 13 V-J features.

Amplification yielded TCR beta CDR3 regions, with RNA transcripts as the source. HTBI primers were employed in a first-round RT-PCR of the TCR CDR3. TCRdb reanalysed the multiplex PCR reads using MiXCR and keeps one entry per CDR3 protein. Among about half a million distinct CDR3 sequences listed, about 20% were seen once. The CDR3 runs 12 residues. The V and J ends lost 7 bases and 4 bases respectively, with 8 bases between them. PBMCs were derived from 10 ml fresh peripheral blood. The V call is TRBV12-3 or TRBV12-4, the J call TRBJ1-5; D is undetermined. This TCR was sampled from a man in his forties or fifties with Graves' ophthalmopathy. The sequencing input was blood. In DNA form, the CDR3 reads TGTGCCAGCACGCAGTCGAATCAGCCCCAGCATTTT. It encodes CASTQSNQPQHF.